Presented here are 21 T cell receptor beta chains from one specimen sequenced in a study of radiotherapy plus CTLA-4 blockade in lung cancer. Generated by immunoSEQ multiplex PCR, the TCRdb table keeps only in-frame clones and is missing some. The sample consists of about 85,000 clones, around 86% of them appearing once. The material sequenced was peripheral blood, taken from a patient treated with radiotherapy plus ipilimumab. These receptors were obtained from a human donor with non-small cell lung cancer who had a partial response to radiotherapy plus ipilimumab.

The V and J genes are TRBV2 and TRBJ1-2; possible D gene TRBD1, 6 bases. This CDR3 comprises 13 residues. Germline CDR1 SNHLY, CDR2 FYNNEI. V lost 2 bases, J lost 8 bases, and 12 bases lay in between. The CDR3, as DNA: TGTGCCAGCAGTGAATGGGGGCAACAGGGCTACACCTTC. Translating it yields CASSEWGQQGYTF.

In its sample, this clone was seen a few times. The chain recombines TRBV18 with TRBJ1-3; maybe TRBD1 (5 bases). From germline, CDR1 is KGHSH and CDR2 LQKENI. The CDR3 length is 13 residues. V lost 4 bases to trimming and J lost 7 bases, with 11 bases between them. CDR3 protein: CASSQTGFNTIYF. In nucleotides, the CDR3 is TGTGCCAGCTCACAAACAGGTTTCAACACCATATATTTT. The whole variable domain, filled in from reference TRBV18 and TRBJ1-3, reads NAGVMQNPRHLVRRRGQEARLRCSPMKGHSHVYWYRQLPEEGLKFMVYLQKENIIDESGMPKERFSAEFPKEGPSILRIQQVVRGDSAAYFCASSQTGFNTIYFGEGSWLTVV.

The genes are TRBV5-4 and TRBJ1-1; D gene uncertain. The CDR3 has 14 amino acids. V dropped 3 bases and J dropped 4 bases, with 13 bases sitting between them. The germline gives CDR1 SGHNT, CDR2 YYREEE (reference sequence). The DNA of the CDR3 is TGTGCCAGCAGCTCGGAGGCGACAAGCACTGAAGCTTTCTTT. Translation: CASSSEATSTEAFF. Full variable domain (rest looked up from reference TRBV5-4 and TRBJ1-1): ETGVTQSPTHLIKTRGQQVTLRCSSQSGHNTVSWYQQALGQGPQFIFQYYREEENGRGNFPPRFSGLQFPNYSSELNVNALELDDSALYLCASSSEATSTEAFFGQGTRLTVV.

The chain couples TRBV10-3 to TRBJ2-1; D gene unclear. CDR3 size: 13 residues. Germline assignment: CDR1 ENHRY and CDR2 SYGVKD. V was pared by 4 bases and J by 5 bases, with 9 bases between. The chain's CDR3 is CAISVRLDNEQFF. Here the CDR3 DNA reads TGTGCCATCAGTGTGAGGCTCGACAATGAGCAGTTCTTC.

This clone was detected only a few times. CDR3 in DNA: TGCGCCAGCAGCCCCGACAGGCCCACAGATACGCAGTATTTT. It specifies CASSPDRPTDTQYF. This sequence joins TRBV4-3 and TRBJ2-3, with a possible D match to TRBD1 (6 bases). V lost 4 bases to trimming and J lost 2 bases, with 10 bases between them. This CDR3 is 14 amino acids long. CDR1 is LGHNA and CDR2 is YSLEER in the germline V gene.

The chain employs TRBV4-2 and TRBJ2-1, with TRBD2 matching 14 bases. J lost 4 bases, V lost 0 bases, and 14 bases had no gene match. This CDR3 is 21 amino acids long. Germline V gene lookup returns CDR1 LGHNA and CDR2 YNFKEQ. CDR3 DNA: TGTGCCAGCAGCCAAGAGGCGCTTGGGGGACTAGCGGGAGCCCCTTACAATGAGCAGTTCTTC. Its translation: CASSQEALGGLAGAPYNEQFF.

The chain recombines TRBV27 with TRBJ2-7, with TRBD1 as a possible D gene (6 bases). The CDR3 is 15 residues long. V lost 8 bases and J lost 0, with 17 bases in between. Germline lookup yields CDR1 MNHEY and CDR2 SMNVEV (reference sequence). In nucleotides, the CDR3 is TGTGCCAGCTTAGCCAGGGGCCCACCCTCCTACGAGCAGTACTTC. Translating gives CASLARGPPSYEQYF.

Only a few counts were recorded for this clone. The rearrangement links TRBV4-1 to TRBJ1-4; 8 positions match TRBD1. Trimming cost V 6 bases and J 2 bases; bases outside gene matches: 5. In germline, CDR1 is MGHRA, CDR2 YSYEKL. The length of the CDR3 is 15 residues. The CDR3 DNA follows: TGCGCCAGCAGTTATTCAGGGGGCACTAATGAAAAACTGTTTTTT. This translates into CASSYSGGTNEKLFF.

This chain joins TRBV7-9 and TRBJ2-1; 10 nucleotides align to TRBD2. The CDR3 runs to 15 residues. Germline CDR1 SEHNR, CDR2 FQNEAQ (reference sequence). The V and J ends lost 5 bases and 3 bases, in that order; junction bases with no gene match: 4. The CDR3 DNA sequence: TGTGCCAGCAGCGTCGGGACTAGCGTCTACAATGAGCAGTTCTTC. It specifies CASSVGTSVYNEQFF.

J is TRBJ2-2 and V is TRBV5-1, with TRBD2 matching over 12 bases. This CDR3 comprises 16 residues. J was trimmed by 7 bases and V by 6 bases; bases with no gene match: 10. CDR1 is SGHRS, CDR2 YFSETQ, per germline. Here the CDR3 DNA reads TGCGCCAGCAAGGCCCTAGCGGGAGGGCCGGGCGGGGAGCTGTTTTTT. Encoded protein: CASKALAGGPGGELFF.

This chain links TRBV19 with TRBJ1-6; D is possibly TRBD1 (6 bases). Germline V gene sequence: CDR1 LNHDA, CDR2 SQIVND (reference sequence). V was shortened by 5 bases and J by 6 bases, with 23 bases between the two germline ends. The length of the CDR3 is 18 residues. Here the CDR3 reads CASSALLFGQSPNSPLHF. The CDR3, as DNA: TGTGCCAGTAGTGCGCTTCTCTTCGGACAGTCCCCTAATTCACCCCTCCACTTT.

CDR3 nucleotide sequence: TGTGCCAGCGGAAGACAGGGTAATCAGCCCCAGCATTTT. Translated: CASGRQGNQPQHF. This rearrangement joins TRBV28 to TRBJ1-5; TRBD1 agrees at 7 bases. Per germline, CDR1 MDHEN and CDR2 SYDVKM. The CDR3 is 13 amino acids. V gave up 8 bases and J gave up 4 bases; unmatched junction bases: 5.

Written as DNA, the CDR3 is TGTGCCAGCAGCTTAAACCACAGGGTGGTTTACAATGAGCAGTTCTTC. It specifies CASSLNHRVVYNEQFF. This chain joins TRBV11-2 and TRBJ2-1, with D possibly being TRBD1 (6 bases). V lost 2 bases to trimming and J lost 4 bases, with 15 bases between them. Germline CDR1 SGHAT, CDR2 FQNNGV. The CDR3 has 16 amino acids.

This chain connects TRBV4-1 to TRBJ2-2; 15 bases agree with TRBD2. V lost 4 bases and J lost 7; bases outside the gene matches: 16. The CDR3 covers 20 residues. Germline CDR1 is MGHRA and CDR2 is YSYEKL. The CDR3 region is CASSLLRTSGRADRGGELFF. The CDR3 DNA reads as TGCGCCAGCAGCCTACTCAGGACTAGCGGGAGGGCCGACAGAGGCGGGGAGCTGTTTTTT.

The CDR3 DNA reads TGTGCCAGCAGTTCCAGGGGAGTAGGCTCCTACGAGCAGTACTTC. As protein: CASSSRGVGSYEQYF. The chain uses TRBV28 and TRBJ2-7; D might be TRBD1 (6 bases). CDR3 length equals 15 residues. In germline, CDR1 is MDHEN, CDR2 SYDVKM. Trimming shortened V by 4 bases and J by 0 bases, and 13 bases separated the two germline ends.

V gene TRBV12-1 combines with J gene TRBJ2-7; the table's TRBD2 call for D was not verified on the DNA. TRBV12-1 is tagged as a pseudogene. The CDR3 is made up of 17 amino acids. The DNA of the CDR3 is TGTGCCAGCAGCTTTGATTTCGAAATATTGAGCTCCTACGAGCAGTACTTC. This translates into CASSFDFEILSSYEQYF.

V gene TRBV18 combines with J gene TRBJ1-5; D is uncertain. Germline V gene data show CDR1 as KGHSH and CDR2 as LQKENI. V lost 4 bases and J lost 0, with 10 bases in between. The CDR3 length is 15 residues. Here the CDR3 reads CASSQSSLSNQPQHF. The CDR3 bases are TGTGCCAGCTCACAATCGTCCCTTAGCAATCAGCCCCAGCATTTT.

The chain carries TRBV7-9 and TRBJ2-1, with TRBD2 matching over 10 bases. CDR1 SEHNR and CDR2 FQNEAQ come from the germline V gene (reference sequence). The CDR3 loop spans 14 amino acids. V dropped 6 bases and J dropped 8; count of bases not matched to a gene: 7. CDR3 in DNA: TGTGCCAGCAGTCGACTAGCGGGTTCGGATGAGCAGTTCTTC. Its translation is CASSRLAGSDEQFF.

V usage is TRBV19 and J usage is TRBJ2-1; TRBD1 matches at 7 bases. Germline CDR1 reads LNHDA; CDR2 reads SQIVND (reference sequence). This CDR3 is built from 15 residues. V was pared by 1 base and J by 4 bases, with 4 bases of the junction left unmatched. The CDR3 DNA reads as TGTGCCAGTAGTATAGGGACAGGTCTATACAATGAGCAGTTCTTC. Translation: CASSIGTGLYNEQFF.

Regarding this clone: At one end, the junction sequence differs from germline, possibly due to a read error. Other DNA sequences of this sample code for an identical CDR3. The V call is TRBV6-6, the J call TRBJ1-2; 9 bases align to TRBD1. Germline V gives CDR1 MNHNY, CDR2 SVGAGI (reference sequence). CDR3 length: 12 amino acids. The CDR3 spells CASSPTGGGYTF. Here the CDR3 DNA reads TGCGCCAGCAGTCCTACAGGGGGCGGCTACACCTTC.

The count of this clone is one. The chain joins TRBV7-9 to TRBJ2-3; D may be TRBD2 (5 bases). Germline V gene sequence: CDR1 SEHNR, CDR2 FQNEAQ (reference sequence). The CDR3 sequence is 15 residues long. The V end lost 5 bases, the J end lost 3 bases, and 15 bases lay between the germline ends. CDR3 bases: TGTGCCAGCAGCCGACAAACTAGAGTAACAGATACGCAGTATTTT. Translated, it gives CASSRQTRVTDTQYF. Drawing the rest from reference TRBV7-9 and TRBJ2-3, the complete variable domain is DTGVSQNPRHKITKRGQNVTFRCDPISEHNRLYWYRQTLGQGPEFLTYFQNEAQLEKSRLLSDRFSAERPKGSFSTLEIQRTEQGDSAMYLCASSRQTRVTDTQYFGPGTRLTVL.